The 10 T cell receptor beta chains reported below all come from one sample, sequenced in a study of blood T cell repertoires in COVID-19. TCRdb's copy holds only in-frame clones and misses some; the assay was immunoSEQ multiplex PCR. The sample holds tens of thousands of clones, roughly 80% seen once. Sequenced material: peripheral blood. The receptors shown here come from a man at least 80 years old with active or convalescent COVID-19.

This CDR3 reads CSASNKLAGVGWYF. The CDR3 bases are TGCAGTGCTAGTAATAAACTAGCGGGAGTCGGGTGGTACTTC. This chain joins TRBV20-1 and TRBJ2-7, with TRBD2 matching over 11 bases. V lost 3 bases, J lost 12 bases, and 13 bases stayed unmatched. Germline V CDR1 and CDR2: DFQATT, SNEGSKA (reference sequence). The CDR3 consists of 14 residues.

This rearrangement joins TRBV14 to TRBJ2-3, with D possibly TRBD2 on 6 matching bases. V lost 0 bases to trimming and J lost 3 bases, with 10 bases between them. Germline CDR1 and CDR2: SGHDN and FVKESK. This CDR3 has 15 residues. The CDR3, as DNA: TGTGCCAGCAGCCAAGATATGGAGGGAACAGATACGCAGTATTTT. Its protein product is CASSQDMEGTDTQYF.

J is TRBJ2-2 and V is TRBV5-4; 8 nucleotides match TRBD2. V lost 4 bases and J lost 0; bases outside the gene matches: 5. CDR1 and CDR2 (germline): SGHNT, YYREEE (reference sequence). This CDR3 is 16 amino acids long. CDR3 sequence reads: CASSRTSGANTGELFF. The CDR3 DNA sequence: TGTGCCAGCAGCCGTACTAGCGGAGCGAACACCGGGGAGCTGTTTTTT.

This clone was counted only a few times. The rearrangement uses TRBV6-5 and TRBJ1-1; 8 nucleotides align to TRBD1. In germline, CDR1 is MNHEY, CDR2 SVGAGI. The CDR3 covers 14 residues. The V gene end was trimmed by 4 bases and the J gene end by 12 bases; junction bases not matched to a gene: 13. The CDR3 loop is CASSSVGGQGFSFF. The CDR3 nucleotides read TGTGCCAGCAGTTCTGTCGGAGGACAGGGATTTTCTTTCTTT.

J is TRBJ1-1 and V is TRBV3-1 (or the pseudogene TRBV3-2), with TRBD1 matching over 7 bases. The CDR3 spans 14 residues. The germline gives CDR1 LGHDT, CDR2 YNNKEL (reference sequence). The V and J ends lost 0 bases and 3 bases, in that order; junction bases with no gene match: 1. The CDR3 reads CASSQETGYTEAFF. The CDR3 nucleotides are TGTGCCAGCAGCCAAGAGACAGGGTACACTGAAGCTTTCTTT.

V gene TRBV10-2 combines with J gene TRBJ2-3; TRBD2 agrees at 10 bases. This CDR3 comprises 18 residues. Germline V gene data show CDR1 as WSHSY and CDR2 as SAAADI. V lost 3 bases and J lost 0; bases outside the gene matches: 9. CDR3 region: CASSDIELAGTSTDTQYF. The CDR3 DNA follows: TGCGCCAGCAGTGACATAGAACTAGCGGGGACTAGCACAGATACGCAGTATTTT.

By its share, this clone is medium-sized. This rearrangement joins TRBV3-1 (or the pseudogene TRBV3-2) to TRBJ2-2, with a possible D match to TRBD2 (5 bases). The germline CDR1 and CDR2 sequences are LGHDT and YNNKEL (reference sequence). This CDR3 contains 15 residues. V dropped 0 bases and J dropped 1 base, with 6 bases sitting between them. In DNA, the CDR3 is TGTGCCAGCAGCCAAGATGCGGGGAACACCGGGGAGCTGTTTTTT. Residues: CASSQDAGNTGELFF.

The count of this clone is one. This chain uses TRBV5-1 with TRBJ2-1, with D tentatively TRBD2 (5 bases). The CDR3 spans 14 residues. The V gene's germline CDR1 is SGHRS and CDR2 YFSETQ. Trimming pared 0 bases from V and 7 bases from J, leaving 11 bases between. CDR3 nucleotides: TGCGCCAGCAGCTTGGGGGAGATTACAAATGAGCAGTTCTTC. It specifies CASSLGEITNEQFF.

This chain links TRBV5-1 with TRBJ2-2; 8 nucleotides agree with TRBD2. The V and J ends lost 4 bases and 1 base, in that order; junction bases with no gene match: 9. Germline V CDR1 and CDR2: SGHRS, YFSETQ. The length of the CDR3 is 17 residues. In DNA, the CDR3 is TGCGCCAGCAGCCCCGGGGGTAGCGGGGTGAACACCGGGGAGCTGTTTTTT. This sequence encodes CASSPGGSGVNTGELFF. The entire variable domain, with the rest obtained from reference TRBV5-1 and TRBJ2-2, is as follows: KAGVTQTPRYLIKTRGQQVTLSCSPISGHRSVSWYQQTPGQGLQFLFEYFSETQRNKGNFPGRFSGRQFSNSRSEMNVSTLELGDSALYLCASSPGGSGVNTGELFFGEGSRLTVL.

The chain employs TRBV6-5 and TRBJ1-1; TRBD1 matches at 7 bases. V gave up 6 bases and J gave up 6 bases; unmatched junction bases: 13. CDR1 MNHEY and CDR2 SVGAGI come from the germline V gene. This CDR3 has 15 residues. In DNA, the CDR3 is TGTGCCAGCAGCCAGGAGACAGGGAATAGCCCTGAAGCTTTCTTT. This translates into CASSQETGNSPEAFF.